Given below is one TCR beta chain in context. Its specific antigen is unknown. Base qualities are not recorded, but no much larger clone differs from it by a single base. Spanning cysteine to phenylalanine, the CDR3 consists of 13 amino acids. The entry retains the CDR3 DNA only, 39 bases that are in frame from base 1. As encoded in the germline V gene, CDR1 is SQVTM while CDR2 is ANQGSEA. V is pruned by 4 bases and J by 1 base, leaving 2 bases of the junction without a gene match. The library came from the immunoSEQ multiplex PCR assay. To provide template for TCR sequencing, every sample had RNA extracted and reverse transcribed into cDNA. First-strand cDNA was synthesized with SuperScript III using a 2:1 mix of oligo-dT and random hexamers. A synthetic immune receptor repertoire was used to assess amplification bias, and residual bias was removed computationally. For the original study's pipeline: Raw reads were preprocessed to remove errors, and CDR3 was defined according to IMGT conventions as the region from the conserved cysteine to phenylalanine. Clonality was computed as 1 minus the Shannon entropy, with the entropy normalized by log2 of the number of productive unique TCRs. Whether scalp clones were CD4 or CD8 was inferred by matching scalp TCRbeta sequences against CD4 and CD8 repertoires sorted from blood. TCRdb limited this immuneACCESS table to in-frame rearrangements with V and J called. A share of clones is missing; checked studies link under half to unresolved V genes, and the rest is unexplained. V and J calls and clone size come straight from that table; D and trimming were deduced from the DNA. For this sample the table gives 200,000 to 250,000 clones, of which about three fifths were detected only once. Of the sample, 4.2% is held by the ten largest clones.

The time point tag for this specimen amounts to: less than five weeks on oral tofacitinib. The treatment or condition tag for this specimen amounts to: oral pan-JAK inhibitor, 5-10 mg twice daily. Lesional scalp punch biopsies and peripheral blood were collected from alopecia areata patients. PBMCs were isolated by density centrifugation and stained for CD3, CD4 and CD8, after which CD4+ and CD8+ T cells were sorted on a FACSAria. The data stem from a study of CD8+ T cells in alopecia areata (dated by TCRdb to 2016 to 2019). Some background on the complete study: The treated patients took part in an open-label pilot trial in which moderate-to-severe alopecia areata was treated with oral tofacitinib at 5 to 10 mg twice daily. On the human side, TCRbeta sequencing was run on scalp tissue and on sorted CD4+ and CD8+ peripheral blood T cells from healthy controls and from alopecia areata patients with either patchy or totalis/universalis disease. Clonality in the scalp was compared among normal scalp (n=4), patchy alopecia areata scalp (n=8), and alopecia totalis/universalis scalp (n=8). Amplification of TCRbeta CDR3 regions was done by immunoSEQ multiplex PCR using 35 Vbeta forward primers and 13 Jbeta reverse primers. RNA was obtained with the PAXgene miRNA kit for fixed scalp, the miRNeasy kit for PBMCs, and the RNeasy kit for mouse skin. The study used high-throughput TCRbeta sequencing to examine T cell clonal expansion in alopecia areata, in both the C3H/HeJ mouse model and human patients. Tofacitinib-treated patients had biopsies at baseline and at 4 and 24 weeks of treatment, with a later scalp biopsy in several patients. Patients received tofacitinib for 6 to 18 months and were then followed off drug for 6 months to check for delayed response and recurrence. Disease severity in treated patients was measured with the SALT score, which quantifies the percentage of affected scalp surface area.

Overall results and qualifications from the work: Because the treated cohort was small and had only one nonresponder, larger studies are needed to examine links between baseline CD8+ expansion and response. Lesional scalp, especially in alopecia totalis/universalis, showed higher clonality and more expanded CD8+ clones than normal scalp, suggesting antigenic drive. Shared TCR sequences between patients were less evident than in mice, which may be partly attributable to HLA diversity in the patient population. Resident alphabeta T cells in normal human skin are also sequenced, complicating scalp TCR repertoire analysis, unlike mouse skin dominated by gammadelta T cells. Scalp clonality and the number of expanded CD8+ clones among the top 100 scalp clones were significantly decreased by tofacitinib. Many expanded lesional clones were found to persist in scalp and blood during tofacitinib treatment, and relapse after treatment cessation may be partly explained by this persistence.

The chain employs TRBV29-1 and TRBJ2-5; 8 nucleotides in the junction match TRBD1. The clonotype was recovered from a human donor with alopecia areata. The sample was CD4+ T cells sorted from blood, taken at week 4, from a patient treated with tofacitinib. The CDR3 amino acid sequence is: CSVAGGGQETQYF. The DNA sequence follows: TGCAGCGTTGCAGGGGGCGGCCAAGAGACCCAGTACTTC.